This TCR beta chain was captured in a study of blood T cell repertoires in COVID-19. Study details: The origin of the acute and convalescent COVID-19 samples was the United States, Italy and Spain. T cells, B-cell-depleted T cells, or PBMCs supplied cDNA or gDNA.

This CDR3 has 14 amino acids. In the source study's methods: The authors estimated nucleated cell counts from reference gene primer amplification. The repertoire was sequenced with immunoSEQ multiplex PCR; TCRdb's copy has only in-frame clones and lacks some. V and J calls and clone size come straight from that table; D and trimming were deduced from the DNA. This sample carries roughly 250,000 clones, about nine tenths of them seen once, and the ten largest clones take 1.5% to 2%. Participants' own reports of clinical history determined their cohort assignment. The clonotype comes from a woman aged 18-29 years who had recovered from COVID-19. Specimen: PBMCs or T cells enriched from blood (not recorded which). The J gene is TRBJ2-2, the V gene TRBV12-2; the table's D call, TRBD1, was not checked against the DNA. TRBV12-2 is flagged as a pseudogene. CDR3 region: CASRSDRFTGELFF. CDR3 sequence (DNA): TGTGCAAGTCGCTCCGACAGATTCACCGGGGAGCTGTTTTTT.